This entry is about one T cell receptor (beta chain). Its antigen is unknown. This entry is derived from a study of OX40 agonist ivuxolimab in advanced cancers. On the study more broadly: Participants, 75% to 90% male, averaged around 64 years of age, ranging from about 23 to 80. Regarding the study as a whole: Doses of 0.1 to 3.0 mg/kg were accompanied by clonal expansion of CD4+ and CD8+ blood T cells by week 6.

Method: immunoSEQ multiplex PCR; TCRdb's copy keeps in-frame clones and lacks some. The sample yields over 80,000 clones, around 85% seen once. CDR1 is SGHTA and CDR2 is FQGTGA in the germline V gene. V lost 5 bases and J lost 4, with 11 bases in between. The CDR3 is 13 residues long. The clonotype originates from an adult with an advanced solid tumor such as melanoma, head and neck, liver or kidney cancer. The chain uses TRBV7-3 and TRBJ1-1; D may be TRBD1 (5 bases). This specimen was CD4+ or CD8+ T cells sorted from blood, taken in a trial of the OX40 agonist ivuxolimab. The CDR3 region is CASSPAGGTEAFF. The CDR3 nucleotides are TGTGCCAGCAGCCCAGCGGGGGGCACTGAAGCTTTCTTT.